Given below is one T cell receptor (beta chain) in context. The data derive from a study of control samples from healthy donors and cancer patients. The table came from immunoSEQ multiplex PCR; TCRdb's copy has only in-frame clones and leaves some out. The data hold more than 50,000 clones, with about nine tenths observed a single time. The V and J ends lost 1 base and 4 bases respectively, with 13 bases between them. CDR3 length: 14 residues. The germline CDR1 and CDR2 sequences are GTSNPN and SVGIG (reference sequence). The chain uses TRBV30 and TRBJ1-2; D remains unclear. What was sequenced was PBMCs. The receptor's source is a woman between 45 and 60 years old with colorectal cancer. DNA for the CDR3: TGTGCCTGGAGTGCGCCTATCTCCCCCTATGGCTACACCTTC. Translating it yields CAWSAPISPYGYTF.